This is a list of T cell receptor beta chains from one sample in a study of blood T cell repertoires in COVID-19. The assay was immunoSEQ multiplex PCR, and TCRdb's table has in-frame clones only and misses some. The sample lists 150,000 to 190,000 clones, about 80% occurring once. Sequencing was carried out using peripheral blood. Every receptor here comes from a man aged 60 to 75 with acute or convalescent COVID-19. The CDR3 runs from the conserved cysteine through the conserved F or W. The order of the fields is V gene, J gene, CDR3 protein.

TRBV20-1	TRBJ2-7	CSASRQGGEQYF
TRBV6-2/TRBV6-3	TRBJ1-2	CASSYDRLYGYTF
TRBV9	TRBJ2-3	CASSVGSGGSTDTQYF
TRBV6-2/TRBV6-3	TRBJ2-7	CASSWTRGPYEQYF
TRBV5-6	TRBJ1-1	CASRIQGAEAFF
TRBV19	TRBJ1-6	CASSIGTDHNSPLHF
TRBV4-2	TRBJ1-5	CASSQGKGAGQPQHF
TRBV9	TRBJ2-2	CASSVGGTSAQNTGELFF
TRBV29-1	TRBJ2-7	CSVRWAGETYEQYF
TRBV6-5	TRBJ1-5	CASSYSAVQPQHF
TRBV5-6	TRBJ2-3	CASRLLEKLRGDTQYF
TRBV28	TRBJ2-1	CASSYLAGLYNEQFF
TRBV7-2	TRBJ2-1	CASSSIRGTSGYNEQFF
TRBV10-3	TRBJ1-4	CAIRAGTDEKLFF